This is a list of T cell receptor beta chains from one sample in a study of beta chain features in type 1 diabetes. Generated by immunoSEQ multiplex PCR, the TCRdb table keeps only in-frame clones and is missing some. The sample shows about 240,000 clones, 25% to 35% of them seen only once. Sequencing was performed on central memory CD4+ T cells from blood. The receptors originated from a man aged 30 to 45 in good health. The CDR3 runs from the conserved cysteine through the conserved F or W. The D gene is left open where the match is weak. Clone size appears in some rows only: once, few, many, or a class for an expanded clone.

TGTGCCAGCAGCTTGACTAGCCGAACTAGCACAGATACGCAGTATTTT,CASSLTSRTSTDTQYF,TRBJ2-3,few,TRBV7-2,TRBD2
TGCGCCAGCAGCTTGGCTACGGTGGTGGTCACAGATACGCAGTATTTT,CASSLATVVVTDTQYF,TRBJ2-3,few,TRBV5-1,.
TGTGCCAGCCAAGCGGGGCACGACGGCTACGAGCAGTACTTC,CASQAGHDGYEQYF,TRBJ2-7,few,TRBV7-2,TRBD2
TGTGCCAGCAGTAAGTTCGGTAGCATCACGAATGAGCAGTTCTTC,CASSKFGSITNEQFF,TRBJ2-1,.,TRBV2,.
TGTGCCAGCAGTGACCGGGACAGAGGAGACACCGGGGAGCTGTTTTTT,CASSDRDRGDTGELFF,TRBJ2-2,few,TRBV2,TRBD1
TGTGCCAGCTCACCGCCTAGACAGGGGAACACTGAAGCTTTCTTT,CASSPPRQGNTEAFF,TRBJ1-1,few,TRBV18,TRBD1
TGTGCCAGCCACCTGGACTCGATTCCCACAGATACGCAGTATTTT,CASHLDSIPTDTQYF,TRBJ2-3,.,TRBV2,.
TGTGCCAGCAGTCCCACAGGGGCTAACTATGGCTACACCTTC,CASSPTGANYGYTF,TRBJ1-2,few,TRBV6-5,TRBD1
TGCGCCAGCAGCTCCAACGGAGGGGCTACGAACACCGGGGAGCTGTTTTTT,CASSSNGGATNTGELFF,TRBJ2-2,.,TRBV5-1,.
TGCAGTGCTAGAACCGAGACCCAGTACTTC,CSARTETQYF,TRBJ2-5,.,TRBV20-1,.
TGTGCCAGCAGCCGGAAGTCGACTGGGGCCAACGTCCTGACTTTC,CASSRKSTGANVLTF,TRBJ2-6,.,TRBV5-4,.
TGTGCCAGCAGTTACAGGGGCTGGGGAGAGGAGTATTTT,CASSYRGWGEEYF,TRBJ2-3,.,TRBV27,TRBD1
TGCAGTGCCTTTTTGACCTACGAGCAGTACTTC,CSAFLTYEQYF,TRBJ2-7,many,TRBV20-1,.
TGCGCCAGCAGCGCCCGGGACCCCCAGGACACTGAAGCTTTCTTT,CASSARDPQDTEAFF,TRBJ1-1,.,TRBV5-1,.
TGTGCCAGCAGCTTAAGGGTCGCAGGCATGAACACTGAAGCTTTCTTT,CASSLRVAGMNTEAFF,TRBJ1-1,few,TRBV7-4,.
TGTGCCAGCAGCTTCCAGGGTAATTCCATCTATGGCTACACCTTC,CASSFQGNSIYGYTF,TRBJ1-2,few,TRBV7-2,.
TGTGCCAGCAGCAAAGCGCCGTCAGATACGCAGTATTTT,CASSKAPSDTQYF,TRBJ2-3,few,TRBV21-1,.
TGCAGCGTGGACTCGGACAGGGGTCTTTACAATGAGCAGTTCTTC,CSVDSDRGLYNEQFF,TRBJ2-1,.,TRBV29-1,TRBD1
TGTGCCAGCAGCTTCTCCGGGACTAGCGGGAGAGGTGAGCAGTTCTTC,CASSFSGTSGRGEQFF,TRBJ2-1,.,TRBV7-2,TRBD2
TGTGCCAGCGGCGGAAAGAAGAACACTGAAGCTTTCTTT,CASGGKKNTEAFF,TRBJ1-1,.,TRBV6-5,.
TGTGCCAGCCGATCGGGGGTTGGAACCAATGAGCAGTTCTTC,CASRSGVGTNEQFF,TRBJ2-1,few,TRBV7-9,.
TGTGCCTGGAGCGAGGGAGTCAACGAGCAGTACTTC,CAWSEGVNEQYF,TRBJ2-7,few,TRBV30,.
TGCGCCAGCAGCCATGGTAAAGGAGAGACCCAGTACTTC,CASSHGKGETQYF,TRBJ2-5,.,TRBV4-3,.
TGTGCCAGCAGGCTAATCGACGAGCAGTACTTC,CASRLIDEQYF,TRBJ2-7,.,TRBV7-2,.
TGTGCCAGCGTTAAACAGGGGATCGCAGGCACCGGGGAGCTGTTTTTT,CASVKQGIAGTGELFF,TRBJ2-2,.,TRBV28,TRBD1
TGTGCCAGCAGTCAAGGACTGCCCACTGAAGCTTTCTTT,CASSQGLPTEAFF,TRBJ1-1,.,TRBV27,.
TGCAGCGCAACGGCTCTCCAAGAGACCCAGTACTTC,CSATALQETQYF,TRBJ2-5,.,TRBV29-1,.
TGCGCCAGCAGCCAGGGGCTGACAAGGGAGACCCAGTACTTC,CASSQGLTRETQYF,TRBJ2-5,.,TRBV4-3,.
TGTGCCAGCAGCCAATTTAAGGGGCCGTACGAGCAGTACTTC,CASSQFKGPYEQYF,TRBJ2-7,.,TRBV14,.
TGTGCCAGCAGTGAAGTCCGGATGGCTGAAGCTTTCTTT,CASSEVRMAEAFF,TRBJ1-1,.,TRBV2,.
TGCAGCGTTGGCGGGGACACAGATACGCAGTATTTT,CSVGGDTDTQYF,TRBJ2-3,few,TRBV29-1,.
TGTGCCAGCGGTGTTGCGAACACAGATACGCAGTATTTT,CASGVANTDTQYF,TRBJ2-3,few,TRBV5-4,.
TGTGCCAGCAGCCCCTCTCAAGGCAGGCGCACAGATACGCAGTATTTT,CASSPSQGRRTDTQYF,TRBJ2-3,.,TRBV7-2,.
TGTGCCAGCAGCCCTGGGACAGGGGAGCGGGGCTACACCTTC,CASSPGTGERGYTF,TRBJ1-2,.,TRBV7-2,TRBD1
TGCGCCAGCAGCAGCGGGTACTACGAGCAGTACTTC,CASSSGYYEQYF,TRBJ2-7,.,TRBV5-1,.